Listed here are 5 T cell receptor beta chains from one sample, sequenced in a study of CD8 T cells in ankylosing spondylitis (dated by TCRdb to the late 2010s). Libraries were made using 5' RACE. Sequencing was carried out with an Illumina HiSeq 2500. The public reads were quality trimmed at Q25 with fastp and then assembled into clones with MiXCR by TCRdb, keeping productive beta chains. Rows with a matching CDR3 protein are joined into one entry that keeps the most common DNA and genes. The table for this sample lists just over 300,000 distinct CDR3 sequences; about a fifth of them were counted only once. Clones ranked in the top ten supply 3% to 4% of the sample. Material for sequencing was blood, either unsorted or a sorted T cell fraction (not recorded which). The source of these receptors is a female donor with ankylosing spondylitis or in good health (not recorded which).

The rearrangement joins TRBV7-9 to TRBJ2-1; no clear D gene. Germline-derived CDR1 and CDR2 are SEHNR and FQNEAQ (reference sequence). This CDR3 spans 13 amino acids. Trimming removed 3 bases at V and 4 bases at J, with 7 bases between. The CDR3 sequence is CASSFQEYNEQFF. The CDR3 DNA sequence: TGTGCCAGCAGCTTCCAGGAATACAATGAGCAGTTCTTC.

The CDR3 reads CATSRDHRTSGRAVDTQYF. As DNA, the CDR3 is TGTGCCACCAGCAGAGATCATCGGACTAGCGGGAGGGCGGTCGATACGCAGTATTTT. This chain connects TRBV15 to TRBJ2-3, with TRBD2 identical over 15 bases. The length of the CDR3 is 19 residues. Germline loops: CDR1 LNHNV, CDR2 YYDKDF (reference sequence). V lost 0 bases and J lost 6; bases outside the gene matches: 10. Supplemented by reference TRBV15 and TRBJ2-3, the full variable domain reads DAMVIQNPRYQVTQFGKPVTLSCSQTLNHNVMYWYQQKSSQAPKLLFHYYDKDFNNEADTPDNFQSRRPNTSFCFLDIRSPGLGDTAMYLCATSRDHRTSGRAVDTQYFGPGTRLTVL.

This clonotype was counted only a few times. The chain couples TRBV18 to TRBJ2-3; the match to TRBD2 covers 7 bases. CDR1 is KGHSH and CDR2 is LQKENI in the germline V gene. Unmatched junction bases numbered 4, after V lost 2 bases and J lost 5 bases. The CDR3 is 14 residues long. The CDR3 here is CASSPAGARDTQYF. CDR3 in DNA: TGTGCCAGCTCACCAGCGGGAGCGAGAGATACGCAGTATTTT.

The chain employs TRBV20-1 and TRBJ2-3; 9 bases align to TRBD1. This CDR3 contains 16 residues. Germline V gene lookup returns CDR1 DFQATT and CDR2 SNEGSKA (reference sequence). V shed 5 bases and J 4 bases; nucleotides not matched to a gene: 13. The CDR3 spells CSAPVYWGQGSDTQYF. In DNA form, the CDR3 reads TGCAGTGCTCCGGTTTATTGGGGACAGGGATCAGATACGCAGTATTTT.

This chain joins TRBV7-9 and TRBJ1-6; D remains ambiguous. This CDR3 is built from 17 residues. V gave up 2 bases and J gave up 0 bases, with 11 bases separating them. Germline V gene lookup returns CDR1 SEHNR and CDR2 FQNEAQ (reference sequence). The CDR3 region has the DNA TGTGCCAGCAGCTTAAGAGGGAAGAGCTCCTATAATTCACCCCTCCACTTT. Protein: CASSLRGKSSYNSPLHF.